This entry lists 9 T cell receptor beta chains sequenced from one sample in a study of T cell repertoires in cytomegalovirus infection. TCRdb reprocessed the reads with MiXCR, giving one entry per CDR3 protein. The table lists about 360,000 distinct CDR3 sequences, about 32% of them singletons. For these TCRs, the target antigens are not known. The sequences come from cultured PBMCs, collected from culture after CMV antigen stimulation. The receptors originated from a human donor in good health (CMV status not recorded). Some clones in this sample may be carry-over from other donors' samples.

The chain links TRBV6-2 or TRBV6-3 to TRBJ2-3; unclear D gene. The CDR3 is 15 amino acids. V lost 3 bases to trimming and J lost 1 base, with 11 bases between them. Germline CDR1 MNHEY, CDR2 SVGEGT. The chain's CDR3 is CASSYWTPRTDTQYF. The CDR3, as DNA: TGTGCCAGCAGTTATTGGACCCCTCGCACAGATACGCAGTATTTT.

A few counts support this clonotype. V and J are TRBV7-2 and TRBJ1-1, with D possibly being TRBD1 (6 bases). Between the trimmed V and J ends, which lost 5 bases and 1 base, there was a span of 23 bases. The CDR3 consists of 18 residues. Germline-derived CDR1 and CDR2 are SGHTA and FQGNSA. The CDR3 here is CASSLLGQSIFGNTEAFF. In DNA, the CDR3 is TGTGCCAGCAGCCTCCTAGGACAGTCAATATTCGGGAACACTGAAGCTTTCTTT.

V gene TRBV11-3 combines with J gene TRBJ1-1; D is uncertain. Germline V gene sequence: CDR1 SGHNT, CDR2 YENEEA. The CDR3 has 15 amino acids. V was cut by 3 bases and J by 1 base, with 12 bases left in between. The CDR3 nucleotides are TGTGCCAGCAGCTTTCAGGCGGAATGGAACACTGAAGCTTTCTTT. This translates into CASSFQAEWNTEAFF. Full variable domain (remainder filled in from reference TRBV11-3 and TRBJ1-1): EAGVVQSPRYKIIEKKQPVAFWCNPISGHNTLYWYLQNLGQGPELLIRYENEEAVDDSQLPKDRFSAERLKGVDSTLKIQPAELGDSAVYLCASSFQAEWNTEAFFGQGTRLTVV.

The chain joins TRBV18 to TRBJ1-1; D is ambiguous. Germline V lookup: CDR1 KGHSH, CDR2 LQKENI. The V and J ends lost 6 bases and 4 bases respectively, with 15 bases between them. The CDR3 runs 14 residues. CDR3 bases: TGTGCCAGCTCCCCTGCCGGGGAAGGCACTGAAGCTTTCTTT. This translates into CASSPAGEGTEAFF.

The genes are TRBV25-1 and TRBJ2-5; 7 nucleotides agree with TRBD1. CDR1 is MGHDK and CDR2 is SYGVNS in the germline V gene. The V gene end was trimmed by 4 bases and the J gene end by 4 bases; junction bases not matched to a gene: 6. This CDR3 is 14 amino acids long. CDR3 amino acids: CASSAAGGRETQYF. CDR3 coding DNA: TGTGCCAGCAGTGCAGCAGGGGGTCGAGAGACCCAGTACTTC.

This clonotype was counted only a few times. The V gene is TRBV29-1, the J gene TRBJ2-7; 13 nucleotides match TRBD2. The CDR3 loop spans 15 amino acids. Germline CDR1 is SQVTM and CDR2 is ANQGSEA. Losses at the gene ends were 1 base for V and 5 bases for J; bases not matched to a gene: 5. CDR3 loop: CSVEGGLAGLNEQYF. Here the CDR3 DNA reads TGCAGCGTTGAAGGGGGACTAGCGGGATTGAACGAGCAGTACTTC.

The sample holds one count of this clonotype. CDR3 residues: CASGGGNSYEQYF. The CDR3 DNA sequence: TGTGCCAGCGGGGGGGGAAACTCCTACGAGCAGTACTTC. The chain has TRBV12-3 or TRBV12-4 and TRBJ2-7; 7 bases are shared with TRBD2. The CDR3 is made up of 13 amino acids. The ends lost 8 bases at V and 0 bases at J; junction bases unmatched: 4.

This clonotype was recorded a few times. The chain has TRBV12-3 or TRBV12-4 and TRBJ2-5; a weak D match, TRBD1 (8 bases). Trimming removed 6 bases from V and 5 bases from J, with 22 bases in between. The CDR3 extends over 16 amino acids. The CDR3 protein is CASSAPKQGGMETQYF. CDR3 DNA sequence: TGTGCCAGCAGCGCCCCAAAACAGGGGGGGATGGAGACCCAGTACTTC.

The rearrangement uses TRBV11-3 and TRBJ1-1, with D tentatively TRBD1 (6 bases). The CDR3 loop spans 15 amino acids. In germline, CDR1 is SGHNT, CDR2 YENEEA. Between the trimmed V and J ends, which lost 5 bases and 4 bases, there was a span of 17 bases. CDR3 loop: CASSLRTAGATEAFF. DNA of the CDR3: TGTGCCAGCAGCCTGAGGACAGCGGGTGCCACTGAAGCTTTCTTT.